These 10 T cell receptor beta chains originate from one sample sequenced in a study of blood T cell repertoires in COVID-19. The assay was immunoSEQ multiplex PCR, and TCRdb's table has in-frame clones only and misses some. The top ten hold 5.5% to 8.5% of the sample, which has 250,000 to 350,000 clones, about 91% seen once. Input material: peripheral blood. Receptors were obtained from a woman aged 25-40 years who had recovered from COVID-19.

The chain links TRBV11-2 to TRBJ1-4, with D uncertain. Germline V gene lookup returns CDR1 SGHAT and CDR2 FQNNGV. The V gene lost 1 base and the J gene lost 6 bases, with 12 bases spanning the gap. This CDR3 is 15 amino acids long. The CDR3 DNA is TGTGCCAGCAGCTTAGTGGGGAGTGGGGATGAAAAACTGTTTTTT. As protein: CASSLVGSGDEKLFF.

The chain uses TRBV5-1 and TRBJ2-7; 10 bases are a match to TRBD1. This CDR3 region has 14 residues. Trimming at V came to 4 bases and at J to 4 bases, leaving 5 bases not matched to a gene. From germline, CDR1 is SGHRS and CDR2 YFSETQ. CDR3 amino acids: CASSPGQGKYEQYF. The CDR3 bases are TGCGCCAGCAGCCCGGGACAGGGGAAATACGAGCAGTACTTC.

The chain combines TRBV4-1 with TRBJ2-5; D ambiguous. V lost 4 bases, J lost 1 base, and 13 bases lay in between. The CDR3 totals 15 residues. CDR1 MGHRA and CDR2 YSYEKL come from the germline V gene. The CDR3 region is CASSRQENPQETQYF. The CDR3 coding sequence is TGCGCCAGCAGCCGGCAAGAAAATCCCCAAGAGACCCAGTACTTC.

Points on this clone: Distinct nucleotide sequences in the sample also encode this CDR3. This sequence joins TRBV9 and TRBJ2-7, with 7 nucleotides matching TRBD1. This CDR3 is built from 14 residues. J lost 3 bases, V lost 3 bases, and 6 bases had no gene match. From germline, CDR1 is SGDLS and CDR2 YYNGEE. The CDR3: CASSATGSVYEQYF. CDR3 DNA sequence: TGTGCCAGCAGCGCGACAGGGTCGGTCTACGAGCAGTACTTC.

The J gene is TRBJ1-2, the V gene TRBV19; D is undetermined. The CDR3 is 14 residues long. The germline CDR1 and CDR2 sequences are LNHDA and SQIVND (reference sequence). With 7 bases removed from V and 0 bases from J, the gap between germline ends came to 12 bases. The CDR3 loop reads CASMRGPANYGYTF. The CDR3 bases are TGTGCCAGTATGAGAGGGCCCGCTAACTATGGCTACACCTTC.

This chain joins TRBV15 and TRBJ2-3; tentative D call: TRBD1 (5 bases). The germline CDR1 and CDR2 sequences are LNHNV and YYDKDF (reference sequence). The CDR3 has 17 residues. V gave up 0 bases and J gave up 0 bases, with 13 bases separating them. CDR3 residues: CATSRDWTAGSTDTQYF. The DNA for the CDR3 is TGTGCCACCAGCAGAGATTGGACGGCAGGGAGCACAGATACGCAGTATTTT.

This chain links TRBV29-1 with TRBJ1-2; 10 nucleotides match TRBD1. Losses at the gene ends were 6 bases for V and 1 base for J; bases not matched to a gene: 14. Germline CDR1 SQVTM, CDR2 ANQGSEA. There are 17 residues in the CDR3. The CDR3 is CSVGPLNRDRGNYGYTF. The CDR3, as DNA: TGCAGCGTGGGACCACTGAACCGGGACAGGGGTAACTATGGCTACACCTTC.

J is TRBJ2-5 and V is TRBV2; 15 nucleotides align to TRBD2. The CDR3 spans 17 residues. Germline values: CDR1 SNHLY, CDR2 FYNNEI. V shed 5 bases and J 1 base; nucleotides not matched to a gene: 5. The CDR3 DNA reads TGTGCCAGCAGTATCGGGACTAGCGGGGGGCTCCAAGAGACCCAGTACTTC. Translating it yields CASSIGTSGGLQETQYF.

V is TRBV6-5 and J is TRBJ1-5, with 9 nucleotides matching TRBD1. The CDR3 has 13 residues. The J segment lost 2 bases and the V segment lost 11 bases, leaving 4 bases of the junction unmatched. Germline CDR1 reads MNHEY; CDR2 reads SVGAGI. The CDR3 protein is CAGQGTGNQPQHF. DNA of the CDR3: TGTGCCGGACAGGGGACGGGCAATCAGCCCCAGCATTTT.

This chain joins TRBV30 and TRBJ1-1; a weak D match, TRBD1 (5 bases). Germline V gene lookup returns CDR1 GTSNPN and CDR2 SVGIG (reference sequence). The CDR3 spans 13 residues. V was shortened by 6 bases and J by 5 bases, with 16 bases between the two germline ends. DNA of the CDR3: TGTGCCTGTATTTCGGGGGGTGGTACTGAAGCTTTCTTT. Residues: CACISGGGTEAFF.